Below are 5 T cell receptor beta chains sequenced from a single sample in a study of T cell changes during pregnancy in multiple sclerosis. Generated by immunoSEQ multiplex PCR, the TCRdb table keeps only in-frame clones and is missing some. Of tens of thousands of clones detected, around 90% appear once; the ten largest clones hold less than 2.5%. Sample: peripheral blood, taken in the second trimester of pregnancy. Receptors were obtained from a female donor in good health, enrolled as a control in a pregnancy study.

The genes are TRBV6-1 and TRBJ1-3, with D tentatively TRBD1 (6 bases). This CDR3 is built from 14 residues. CDR1 is MNHNS, CDR2 SASEGT, per germline. The germline V and J ends were trimmed by 5 bases and 1 base, with 9 bases remaining between them. CDR3 region: CASSYQGSGNTIYF. The CDR3 bases are TGTGCCAGCAGTTATCAGGGGTCTGGAAACACCATATATTTT.

This chain uses TRBV5-1 with TRBJ2-3; 8 positions match TRBD1. Germline V CDR1 and CDR2: SGHRS, YFSETQ. Unmatched junction bases numbered 7, after V lost 3 bases and J lost 7 bases. This CDR3 is 14 amino acids long. The CDR3 DNA is TGCGCCAGCAGCTGGAGAGACAGGGGTAATACGCAGTATTTT. Amino acids: CASSWRDRGNTQYF.

The rearrangement joins TRBV30 to TRBJ2-7; D uncertain. The CDR3 loop spans 15 amino acids. V was shortened by 1 base and J by 0 bases, with 13 bases between the two germline ends. Germline V gene sequence: CDR1 GTSNPN, CDR2 SVGIG (reference sequence). The CDR3 coding sequence is TGTGCCTGGAGTGGAGGAAGGAGACCCTCCTACGAGCAGTACTTC. Protein sequence: CAWSGGRRPSYEQYF.

This chain links TRBV7-9 with TRBJ2-7; TRBD1 matches at 8 bases. Germline CDR1 is SEHNR and CDR2 is FQNEAQ (reference sequence). V shed 10 bases, J shed 3 bases, and the junction held 8 bases outside the gene matches. The CDR3 runs 13 residues. CDR3 region: CAILGQGGYEQYF. Here the CDR3 DNA reads TGTGCCATCCTTGGACAGGGCGGCTACGAGCAGTACTTC.

This clone was found a few times. The chain combines TRBV9 with TRBJ1-3; D is uncertain. The CDR3 runs to 14 residues. In germline, CDR1 is SGDLS, CDR2 YYNGEE. V was trimmed by 0 bases and J by 0 bases, leaving 4 bases between them. This chain's CDR3 is CASSVDSSGNTIYF. The CDR3 DNA sequence: TGTGCCAGCAGCGTAGATAGCTCTGGAAACACCATATATTTT. Full variable domain (missing parts from reference TRBV9 and TRBJ1-3): DSGVTQTPKHLITATGQRVTLRCSPRSGDLSVYWYQQSLDQGLQFLIQYYNGEERAKGNILERFSAQQFPDLHSELNLSSLELGDSALYFCASSVDSSGNTIYFGEGSWLTVV.